This T cell receptor beta chain was documented in a study of vaccination and CD4 T cells after COVID-19. The study sequenced cultured CD4+ T cell DNA using the Oncomine TCR Beta short-read assay. TCRdb itself ran the PCR reads through MiXCR, one entry per CDR3 protein. The sample has about 22,000 distinct CDR3 sequences, around a third seen once. The treatment: approximately nine-day PBMC culture with coronavirus spike peptide pools or control peptides (ViraFEST assay). Peptide-pool expansion of antigen-specific T cells preceded TCR sequencing in ViraFEST. On this clonotype: Its antigen is not known.

Trimming stripped 3 bases from V and 1 base from J, with 9 bases between. The CDR3 is made up of 14 amino acids. The receptor's source is a human donor with COVID-19. The chain combines TRBV12-3 or TRBV12-4 with TRBJ1-1; no reliable D call. Sequences were obtained from cultured CD4+ T cells from blood. The CDR3 spells CASSFSPQNTEAFF. CDR3 nucleotide sequence: TGTGCCAGCAGTTTTTCCCCCCAGAACACTGAAGCTTTCTTT.